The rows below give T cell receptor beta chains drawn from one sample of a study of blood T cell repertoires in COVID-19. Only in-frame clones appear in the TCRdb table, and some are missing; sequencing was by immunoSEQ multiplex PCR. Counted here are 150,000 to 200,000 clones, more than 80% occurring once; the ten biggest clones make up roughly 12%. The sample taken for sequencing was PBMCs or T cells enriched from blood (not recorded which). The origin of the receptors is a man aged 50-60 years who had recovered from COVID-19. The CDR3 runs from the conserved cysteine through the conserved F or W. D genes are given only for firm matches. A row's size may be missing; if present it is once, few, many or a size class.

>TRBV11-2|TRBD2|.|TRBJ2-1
CASSLGSGGGTYSYNEQFF
TGTGCCAGCAGCTTAGGGTCTGGCGGGGGGACTTACTCCTACAATGAGCAGTTCTTC
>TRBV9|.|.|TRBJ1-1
CASSVQGTLWNTEAFF
TGTGCCAGCAGCGTACAGGGGACCCTTTGGAACACTGAAGCTTTCTTT
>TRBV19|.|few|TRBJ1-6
CASRFKGAGSPLHF
TGTGCCAGTAGATTTAAAGGGGCCGGTTCACCCCTCCACTTT
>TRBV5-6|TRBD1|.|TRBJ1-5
CASSADRAAGQPQHF
TGTGCCAGCAGCGCCGACAGGGCGGCTGGGCAGCCCCAGCATTTT
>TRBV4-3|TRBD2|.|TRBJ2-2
CASSPRLAGTGELFF
TGCGCCAGCAGCCCCAGACTAGCGGGTACCGGGGAGCTGTTTTTT
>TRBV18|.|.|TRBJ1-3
CASSPGQVRGNTIYF
TGTGCCAGCTCACCAGGGCAGGTCCGGGGAAACACCATATATTTT
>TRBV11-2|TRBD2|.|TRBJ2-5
CASKAGHQETQYF
TGTGCCTCAAAAGCGGGACACCAAGAGACCCAGTACTTC
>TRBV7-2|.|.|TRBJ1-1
CASSAIPRYTEAFF
TGTGCCAGCAGCGCTATACCCCGCTACACTGAAGCTTTCTTT
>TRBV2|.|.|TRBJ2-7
CASRGGAGHEQYF
TGTGCCAGCAGGGGGGGGGCTGGGCACGAGCAGTACTTC
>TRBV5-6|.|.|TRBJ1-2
CASSLGTNIYGYTF
TGTGCCAGCAGCTTGGGGACAAACATCTATGGCTACACCTTC
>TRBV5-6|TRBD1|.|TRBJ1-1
CASSSGTGAQNTEAFF
TGTGCCAGCAGCTCGGGGACAGGTGCGCAGAACACTGAAGCTTTCTTT
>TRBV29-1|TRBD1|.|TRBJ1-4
CSGRGQTNEKLFF
TGCAGCGGGAGGGGACAGACTAATGAAAAACTGTTTTTT
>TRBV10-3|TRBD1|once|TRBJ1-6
CAIRGQGASSPLHF
TGTGCCATCAGGGGACAGGGGGCAAGCTCACCCCTCCACTTT
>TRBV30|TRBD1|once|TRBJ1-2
CAWTGDRGNGYTF
TGTGCCTGGACCGGGGACAGGGGGAATGGCTACACCTTC
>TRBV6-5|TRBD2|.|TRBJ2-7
CASSYYGSGGEQYF
TGTGCCAGCAGTTACTACGGGAGCGGGGGCGAGCAGTACTTC
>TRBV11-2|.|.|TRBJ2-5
CASSLAGVWGETQYF
TGTGCCAGCAGCTTAGCAGGGGTCTGGGGGGAGACCCAGTACTTC
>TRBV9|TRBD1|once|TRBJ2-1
CASSGLGQGHNEQFF
TGTGCCAGCAGCGGCTTAGGACAGGGACACAATGAGCAGTTCTTC
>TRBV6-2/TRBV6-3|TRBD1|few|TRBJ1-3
CASSYPTGDGNTIYF
TGTGCCAGCAGTTACCCGACAGGGGATGGAAACACCATATATTTT
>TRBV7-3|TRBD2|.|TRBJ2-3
CASSLRHSGAASQYF
TGTGCCAGCAGCTTACGTCATAGCGGGGCCGCCTCGCAGTATTTT
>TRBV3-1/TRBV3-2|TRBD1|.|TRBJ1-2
CASSQVQGAGGYTF
TGTGCCAGCAGCCAAGTACAGGGGGCAGGTGGCTACACCTTC
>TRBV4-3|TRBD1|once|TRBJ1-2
CASSPDRGLGYGYTF
TGCGCCAGCAGCCCTGACAGGGGGCTGGGCTATGGCTACACCTTC
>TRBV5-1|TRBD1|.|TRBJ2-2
CASGTGENTGELFF
TGCGCCAGCGGGACAGGGGAGAACACCGGGGAGCTGTTTTTT
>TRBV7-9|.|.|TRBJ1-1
CASSPRGAPGGLTEAFF
TGTGCCAGCAGCCCGCGGGGCGCCCCGGGGGGATTAACTGAAGCTTTCTTT
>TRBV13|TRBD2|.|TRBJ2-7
CASSLDQRGGLYF
TGTGCCAGCAGCTTAGATCAGCGGGGGGGCCTGTACTTC
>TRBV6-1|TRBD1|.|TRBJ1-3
CASRDRGAGNTIYF
TGTGCCAGCCGTGACAGGGGAGCTGGAAACACCATATATTTT
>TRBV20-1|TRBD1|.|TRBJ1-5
CSAGQNQPQHF
TGCAGTGCGGGACAGAATCAGCCCCAGCATTTT